The next 26 T cell receptor beta chains were all read from a single sample in a study of shared clonotypes between healthy human individuals. The table came from immunoSEQ multiplex PCR; TCRdb's copy has only in-frame clones and leaves some out. The sample holds about 500,000 clones, approximately 80% seen once. Sequenced sample: PBMCs. The receptor set was obtained from a middle-aged woman in good health. Some clones in this sample may be carry-over from other donors' samples.

This clone has only a few counts. The CDR3 nucleotides read TGTGCCATCAGTGCCCGGGACAGGGGTCGTGACGAGCAGTACTTC. Translated, it gives CAISARDRGRDEQYF. V and J are TRBV10-3 and TRBJ2-7, with 10 nucleotides matching TRBD1. CDR1 ENHRY and CDR2 SYGVKD come from the germline V gene. The CDR3 length is 15 residues. V trimming: 4 bases; J trimming: 5 bases; junction bases outside the gene matches: 8.

This CDR3 reads CASSPQVRSGGETQYF. Written as DNA, the CDR3 is TGTGCCAGCAGCCCCCAGGTCCGGTCGGGTGGCGAGACCCAGTACTTC. V and J are TRBV9 and TRBJ2-5, with unresolved D. The CDR3 has 16 amino acids. V was clipped by 4 bases and J by 5 bases, with 21 bases between them. Germline CDR1 is SGDLS and CDR2 is YYNGEE.

The V and J genes are TRBV9 and TRBJ2-1; D not certain. The germline gives CDR1 SGDLS, CDR2 YYNGEE. The CDR3 covers 13 residues. V lost 1 base and J 9 bases, leaving 11 bases between the germline ends. The CDR3 region is CASSVTTASEQFF. The CDR3 DNA follows: TGTGCCAGCAGCGTAACCACTGCCTCTGAGCAGTTCTTC.

The rearrangement uses TRBV5-1 and TRBJ2-5; possible D gene TRBD2, 6 bases. The CDR3 totals 15 residues. Germline-derived CDR1 and CDR2 are SGHRS and YFSETQ. The V gene lost 1 base and the J gene lost 5 bases, with 15 bases spanning the gap. CDR3 DNA: TGCGCCAGCAGCTTGAGTGGAGGGGACCTGGAGACCCAGTACTTC. Encoded protein: CASSLSGGDLETQYF.

This clone was seen more than once but under ten times. V gene TRBV28 combines with J gene TRBJ1-2, with 8 bases fitting TRBD1. The CDR3 runs 14 residues. CDR1 is MDHEN, CDR2 SYDVKM, per germline. V lost 7 bases, J lost 4 bases, and 8 bases stayed unmatched. The DNA of the CDR3 is TGTGCCAGCACCACCGACAGGGGAGTCTATGGCTACACCTTC. Translation: CASTTDRGVYGYTF.

The rearrangement links TRBV7-3 to TRBJ2-1, with 8 bases matching TRBD2. Germline values: CDR1 SGHTA, CDR2 FQGTGA. The CDR3 covers 15 residues. The V segment lost 5 bases and the J segment 7 bases; nucleotides outside the gene matches: 10. CDR3 protein: CASSETGTSWNEQFF. DNA of the CDR3: TGTGCCAGCAGCGAGACCGGGACTAGTTGGAATGAGCAGTTCTTC. Combining the CDR3 with reference TRBV7-3 and TRBJ2-1 gives the whole variable domain GAGVSQTPSNKVTEKGKYVELRCDPISGHTALYWYRQSLGQGPEFLIYFQGTGAADDSGLPNDRFFAVRPEGSVSTLKIQRTERGDSAVYLCASSETGTSWNEQFFGPGTRLTVL.

The V call is TRBV4-1, the J call TRBJ2-3; D not resolved. Trimming pared 0 bases from V and 2 bases from J, leaving 0 bases between. Germline loops: CDR1 MGHRA, CDR2 YSYEKL. This CDR3 contains 12 residues. DNA of the CDR3: TGCGCCAGCAGCCAAGACACAGATACGCAGTATTTT. Residues: CASSQDTDTQYF.

As DNA, the CDR3 is TGTGCCATCAGTGAGTCGTTCGGATTTTATGATGGCTACACCTTC. Amino acid sequence: CAISESFGFYDGYTF. The chain couples TRBV10-3 to TRBJ1-2; D is ambiguous. This CDR3 region has 15 residues. Trimming stripped 0 bases from V and 6 bases from J, with 14 bases between. In germline, CDR1 is ENHRY, CDR2 SYGVKD.

The CDR3 DNA is TGTGCCAGCAGTTACGGGTCAAACAATGAGCAGTTCTTC. It yields the protein CASSYGSNNEQFF. The V gene is TRBV6-6, the J gene TRBJ2-1; D not certain. Trimming cost V 2 bases and J 5 bases, with 7 bases left between them. The germline V gene has CDR1 MNHNY and CDR2 SVGAGI (reference sequence). This CDR3 is built from 13 residues.

Many counts were recorded for this clone. The CDR3 region has the DNA TGTGCCAGCAGCTTGGGACAGCTCAATCAGCCCCAGCATTTT. Its protein is CASSLGQLNQPQHF. V and J are TRBV5-5 and TRBJ1-5; the D gene is possibly TRBD1 (5 bases). Trimming took off 0 bases at V and 3 bases at J, with 7 bases between the two ends. This CDR3 is 14 amino acids long. The germline gives CDR1 SGHKS, CDR2 YYEKEE (reference sequence).

The CDR3 region has the DNA TGTGCCAGCAGTTTAGAAGGGGTTCGCAACGAGCAGTACTTC. This translates into CASSLEGVRNEQYF. J is TRBJ2-7 and V is TRBV28; the D gene is possibly TRBD1 (5 bases). V lost 2 bases, J lost 5 bases, and 13 bases lay in between. CDR1 MDHEN and CDR2 SYDVKM come from the germline V gene. The CDR3 runs to 14 residues. Looking up the rest from reference TRBV28 and TRBJ2-7 gives the full variable domain: DVKVTQSSRYLVKRTGEKVFLECVQDMDHENMFWYRQDPGLGLRLIYFSYDVKMKEKGDIPEGYSVSREKKERFSLILESASTNQTSMYLCASSLEGVRNEQYFGPGTRLTVT.

The genes are TRBV28 and TRBJ2-1; D is unresolved. This CDR3 contains 14 residues. The V end lost 4 bases, the J end lost 5 bases, and 12 bases lay between the germline ends. Germline CDR1 MDHEN, CDR2 SYDVKM. The CDR3 DNA is TGTGCCAGCAGTTCGCGGACGGCAAACAATGAGCAGTTCTTC. Translating it yields CASSSRTANNEQFF.

The genes are TRBV5-1 and TRBJ1-4; D is undetermined. Looked up from germline, CDR1 is SGHRS and CDR2 is YFSETQ. This CDR3 contains 16 residues. V was shortened by 4 bases and J by 3 bases, with 16 bases between the two germline ends. DNA for the CDR3: TGCGCCAGCAGCCCAGTGGGTGGGTTGTCTAATGAAAAACTGTTTTTT. Translating gives CASSPVGGLSNEKLFF. The complete variable domain, with remaining parts taken from reference TRBV5-1 and TRBJ1-4, reads KAGVTQTPRYLIKTRGQQVTLSCSPISGHRSVSWYQQTPGQGLQFLFEYFSETQRNKGNFPGRFSGRQFSNSRSEMNVSTLELGDSALYLCASSPVGGLSNEKLFFGSGTQLSVL.

The V gene is TRBV27, the J gene TRBJ1-1; D is perhaps TRBD1 (6 bases). Trimming cost V 7 bases and J 4 bases, with 13 bases left between them. This CDR3 has 13 amino acids. Germline V gives CDR1 MNHEY, CDR2 SMNVEV (reference sequence). CDR3 nucleotides: TGTGCCAGCACCGACAGGCGGGGCACTGAAGCTTTCTTT. Its protein product is CASTDRRGTEAFF.

V gene TRBV20-1 combines with J gene TRBJ1-2; D not resolved. Germline V CDR1 and CDR2: DFQATT, SNEGSKA (reference sequence). Trimming took off 7 bases at V and 3 bases at J, with 9 bases between the two ends. The CDR3 spans 11 residues. The CDR3 region has the DNA TGCAGTGGGAGGCAGGACTATGGCTACACCTTC. Translating it yields CSGRQDYGYTF.

For this clone: Distinct nucleotide sequences in the sample also encode this CDR3. The chain employs TRBV6-1 and TRBJ1-1; D unclear. The CDR3 extends over 13 amino acids. V was trimmed by 2 bases and J by 1 base, leaving 5 bases between them. CDR1 is MNHNS, CDR2 SASEGT, per germline. This chain's CDR3 is CASSEQKNTEAFF. As DNA, the CDR3 is TGTGCCAGCAGTGAACAAAAGAACACTGAAGCTTTCTTT.

V gene TRBV4-3 combines with J gene TRBJ2-3, with 10 bases lining up with TRBD2. Germline CDR1 LGHNA, CDR2 YSLEER. The CDR3 is 16 amino acids. V trimming: 3 bases; J trimming: 2 bases; junction bases outside the gene matches: 5. CDR3 coding DNA: TGCGCCAGCAGCCAGTCCGGGACTAGCGACACAGATACGCAGTATTTT. Translation gives CASSQSGTSDTDTQYF.

This clone turned up a few times. The CDR3 nucleotides read TGCAGCGTTGAAGATCAGTGGGGGGCAGGTCGTAGGCAGTACTTC. The encoded protein is CSVEDQWGAGRRQYF. V and J are TRBV29-1 and TRBJ2-7, with D perhaps given as TRBD1 or TRBD2 (6 bases each). CDR3 length equals 15 residues. Deletions cut 0 bases from V and 9 bases from J, with 21 bases between. Germline loops: CDR1 SQVTM, CDR2 ANQGSEA.

This clone was seen at least ten times. The rearrangement uses TRBV11-2 and TRBJ2-5; D unresolved. The J call may be in error: the DNA end matches TRBJ2-7 better. Germline lookup yields CDR1 SGHAT and CDR2 FQNNGV. This CDR3 spans 12 amino acids. CDR3 nucleotides: TGTGCCAGCAGCTGGAACGCCTACGAGCAGTACTTC. Translating gives CASSWNAYEQYF.

The chain is built from TRBV27 and TRBJ2-2; TRBD1 matches at 8 bases. V was pared by 7 bases and J by 4 bases, with 14 bases of the junction left unmatched. Germline V gives CDR1 MNHEY, CDR2 SMNVEV (reference sequence). The CDR3 contains 17 residues. The CDR3 region has the DNA TGTGCCAGCAAGATAACAGGGGGAGCGAGGAGCACCGGGGAGCTGTTTTTT. Its translation is CASKITGGARSTGELFF.

Concerning this clone itself: A single base is all that separates this from a far larger clone, so a read error is likely. The rearrangement links TRBV9 to TRBJ1-5; D call uncertain. Germline V gene data show CDR1 as SGDLS and CDR2 as YYNGEE. The CDR3 covers 14 residues. The CDR3 region is CACSVGSPNQPQHF. Written as DNA, the CDR3 is TGTGCCTGCAGCGTAGGTAGCCCCAATCAGCCCCAGCATTTT.

The chain links TRBV7-3 to TRBJ2-5; D is undetermined. CDR3 length equals 13 residues. The V end lost 2 bases, the J end lost 1 base, and 5 bases lay between the germline ends. Germline assignment: CDR1 SGHTA and CDR2 FQGTGA. CDR3 nucleotides: TGTGCCAGCAGCTTATCTTTCCAAGAGACCCAGTACTTC. This codes for CASSLSFQETQYF.

A note on this clone: Possible read error: a much larger clone is one base away. The identical CDR3 is also encoded by other nucleotide sequences in the sample. V is TRBV29-1 and J is TRBJ2-1; maybe TRBD2 (6 bases). This CDR3 has 15 residues. Per germline, CDR1 SQVTM and CDR2 ANQGSEA. Trimming took off 3 bases at V and 7 bases at J, with 19 bases between the two ends. The CDR3, as DNA: TGCAGCGTTGAGGCGGGACTTCGACACTATAATGAGCAGTTCTTC. Translation: CSVEAGLRHYNEQFF.

This clone has ten or more counts. In the same sample, other DNA sequences code for this CDR3. The rearrangement links TRBV6-4 to TRBJ2-2; D is ambiguous. The V gene's germline CDR1 is MRHNA and CDR2 SNTAGT. The germline V and J ends were trimmed by 2 bases and 3 bases, with 4 bases remaining between them. The CDR3 spans 13 residues. The CDR3 is CASSDRDTGELFF. The CDR3 DNA reads TGTGCCAGCAGTGACAGGGACACCGGGGAGCTGTTTTTT.

This rearrangement joins TRBV10-2 to TRBJ1-2; D gene unclear. Germline CDR1 is WSHSY and CDR2 is SAAADI. With 3 bases removed from V and 8 bases from J, the gap between germline ends came to 13 bases. This CDR3 has 13 amino acids. CDR3 sequence (DNA): TGCGCCAGCAGTGACGGGCGAGAAGTAGGCTACACCTTC. Its protein product is CASSDGREVGYTF.

The chain combines TRBV2 with TRBJ2-7; no reliable D call. The CDR3 contains 11 residues. Trimming removed 7 bases from V and 7 bases from J, with 11 bases in between. Germline CDR1 is SNHLY and CDR2 is FYNNEI. The CDR3 DNA sequence: TGTGCCAGCATGCTGGCTGCGGAGCAGTACTTC. Translating gives CASMLAAEQYF.